This TCR beta chain was recovered during a study of cytomegalovirus exposure and HLA in healthy donors. The overall study: Earlier findings included approximately 120 million unique TCR beta sequences obtained from about 179 million T cells. Whole-study results and caveats: Productive status was seen about 87% or about 30% of the time for most TCR beta V segments in an earlier analysis.

As for this clone: Its target is unknown.

The germline CDR1 and CDR2 sequences are MDHEN and SYDVKM. CDR3 size: 14 residues. Trimming shortened V by 0 bases and J by 2 bases, and 8 bases separated the two germline ends. The primer mix had 60 Vbeta and 13 Jbeta primers. In the original processing: Unique TCR beta chains numbered approximately 76 million in a later analysis, with roughly 10 million shared. Profiling relied on immunoSEQ multiplex PCR, and the TCRdb table lists in-frame clones only, not all of them. V, J and clone size are those of that table, while D and trimming were read from the DNA. This sample has about 210,000 clones; 60% to 80% occur once, and the top ten carry approximately 2%.

Sequenced material: PBMCs. This rearrangement joins TRBV28 to TRBJ2-7; D unclear. This receptor was taken from a male donor in good health and CMV-seronegative. The CDR3 is CASSLWQETYEQYF. CDR3 bases: TGTGCCAGCAGTTTATGGCAGGAAACCTACGAGCAGTACTTC. The full variable domain, its missing parts supplied by reference TRBV28 and TRBJ2-7, is DVKVTQSSRYLVKRTGEKVFLECVQDMDHENMFWYRQDPGLGLRLIYFSYDVKMKEKGDIPEGYSVSREKKERFSLILESASTNQTSMYLCASSLWQETYEQYFGPGTRLTVT.